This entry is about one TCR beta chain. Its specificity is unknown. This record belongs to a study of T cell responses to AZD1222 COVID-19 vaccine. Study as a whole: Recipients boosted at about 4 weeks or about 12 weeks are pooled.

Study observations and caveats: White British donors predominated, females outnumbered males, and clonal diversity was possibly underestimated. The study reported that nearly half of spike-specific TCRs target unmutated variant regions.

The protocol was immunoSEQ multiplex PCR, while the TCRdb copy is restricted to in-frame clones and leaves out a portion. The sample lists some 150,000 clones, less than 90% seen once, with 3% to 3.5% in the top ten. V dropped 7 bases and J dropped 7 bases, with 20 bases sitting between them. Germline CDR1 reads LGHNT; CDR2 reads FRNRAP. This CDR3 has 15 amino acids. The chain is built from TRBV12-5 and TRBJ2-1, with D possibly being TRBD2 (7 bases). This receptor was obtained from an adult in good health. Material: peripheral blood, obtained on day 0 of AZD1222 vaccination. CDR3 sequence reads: CASAMVGGPLNEQFF. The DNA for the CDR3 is TGTGCTAGTGCCATGGTGGGGGGGCCCCTGAATGAGCAGTTCTTC.